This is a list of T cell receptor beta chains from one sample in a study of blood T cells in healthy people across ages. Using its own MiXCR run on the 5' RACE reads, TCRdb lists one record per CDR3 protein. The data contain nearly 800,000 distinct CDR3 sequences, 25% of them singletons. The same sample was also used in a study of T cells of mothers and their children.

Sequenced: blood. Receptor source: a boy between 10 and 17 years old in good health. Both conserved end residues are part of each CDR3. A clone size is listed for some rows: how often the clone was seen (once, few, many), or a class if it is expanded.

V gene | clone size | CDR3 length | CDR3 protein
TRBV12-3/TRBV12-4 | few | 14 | CASSSQDGIGELFF
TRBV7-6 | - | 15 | CASSSMVDPNEKLFF
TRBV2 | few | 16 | CASSGFGTKDYYEQYF
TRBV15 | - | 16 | CATSGLRGQGGEKLFF
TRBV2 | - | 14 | CASTATGSSPAQHF
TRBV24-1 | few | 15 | CATSPGALNTGELFF
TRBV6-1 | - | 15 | CASVGGTGSYNEQFF
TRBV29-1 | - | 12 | CSVDTGDDTQYF
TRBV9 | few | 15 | CASSLSGHWSTEAFF
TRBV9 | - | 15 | CASSAALAPAGGYTF
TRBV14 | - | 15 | CASSQAQRRGWEQYF
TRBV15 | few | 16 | CATSGLGQGIADTQYF
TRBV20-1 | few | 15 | CSARKAFAAGGEQFF
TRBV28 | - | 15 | CTSTSGTAPYNEQFF
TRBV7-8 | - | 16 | CASSLLSATLYNEQFF
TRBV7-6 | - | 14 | CASSLANGYYEQYF
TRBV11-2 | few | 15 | CASSLDGSSNQPQHF
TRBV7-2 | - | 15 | CASSYTGTDTYEQYF
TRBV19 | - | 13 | CASTIGGSEPQHF
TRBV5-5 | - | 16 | CASSHDPGTDTGELFF
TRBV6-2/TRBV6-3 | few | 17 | CASSYHRTLDQNTEAFF
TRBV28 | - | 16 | CASSEPRGRLQETQYF
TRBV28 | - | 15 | CASISEGRRTDTQYF
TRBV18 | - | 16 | CASSGQNLLAKNIQYF
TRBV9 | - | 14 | CASPPPWSNQPQHF
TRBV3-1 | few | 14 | CASSPLGADYEQYF
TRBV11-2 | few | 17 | CASSPWTARRGSEKLFF
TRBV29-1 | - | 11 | CSVQDRVEQYF
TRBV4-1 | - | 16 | CASSPPGQSGANVLTF
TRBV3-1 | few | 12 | CASSQDDRAKNF
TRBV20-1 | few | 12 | CSATLNTGELFF
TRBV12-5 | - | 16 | CASGATDGSDQETQYF
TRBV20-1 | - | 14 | CSAIDRGTNEKLFF
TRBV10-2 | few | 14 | CASSDTSTSRELFF